This T cell receptor beta chain was sequenced for a study of blood T cell repertoires in COVID-19. Study details: Acute-phase and convalescent COVID-19 samples originated in the United States, Italy and Spain.

This CDR3 spans 13 amino acids. Unmatched junction bases numbered 5, after V lost 0 bases and J lost 13 bases. The germline CDR1 and CDR2 sequences are KGHDR and SFDVKD. In the original workflow: Estimates of nucleated cell counts were drawn from the amplification of reference gene primers. Profiled with immunoSEQ multiplex PCR; TCRdb holds only in-frame clones, not every one. V, J and clone size were drawn from that table, and D and trimming were deduced from the DNA. The sample has about 120,000 clones, roughly 87% seen once; the top ten hold under 13%. This chain links TRBV24-1 with TRBJ2-7, with TRBD1 matching over 10 bases. Sequences were obtained from peripheral blood. This sequence originates from an elderly man with acute or convalescent COVID-19. The CDR3 spells CATSDLSTGGFYF. For the CDR3, the DNA is TGTGCCACCAGTGATTTGTCGACAGGGGGCTTTTACTTC.